These T cell receptor beta chains were read from a single sample in a study of CD8+ T cells in alopecia areata. Measured with immunoSEQ multiplex PCR; TCRdb has only the in-frame clones, and not every one. The sample yields some 110,000 clones, approximately 38% seen once. The sequenced sample consisted of CD4+ T cells sorted from blood. These receptors were obtained from a human donor with alopecia areata. CDR3s include the opening cysteine and the closing phenylalanine or tryptophan. D genes are given only for firm matches. Expanded clones are given a class, and other clones once, few, many or no size at all.

CASSLPTLGSEQFF	TGTGCCAGCAGCTTGCCCACATTAGGGAGTGAGCAGTTCTTC	NA	TRBJ2-1	TRBV5-4	NA
CASSLQGYEQYF	TGTGCCAGCAGCTTACAGGGCTACGAGCAGTACTTC	NA	TRBJ2-7	TRBV7-2	once
CASKTGGQDNEQFF	TGTGCCAGCAAGACGGGAGGGCAAGACAATGAGCAGTTCTTC	TRBD2	TRBJ2-1	TRBV7-3	medium-sized
CASSYFPGQRQAFF	TGTGCCAGCAGCTATTTTCCGGGACAGAGACAAGCTTTCTTT	TRBD1	TRBJ1-1	TRBV7-9	few
CSVRTSGRPNEQYF	TGCAGCGTCCGGACTAGCGGACGACCCAACGAGCAGTACTTC	TRBD2	TRBJ2-7	TRBV29-1	few
CASSQDPLAGGTQFF	TGCGCCAGCAGCCAAGATCCCCTAGCGGGGGGAACGCAGTTCTTC	TRBD2	TRBJ2-1	TRBV4-3	few
CASSQGQGSYEQYF	TGTGCCAGCAGCCAGGGACAGGGGAGCTACGAGCAGTACTTC	TRBD1	TRBJ2-7	TRBV4-2	NA
CASKPAYKREGRDEQYF	TGTGCCAGCAAACCCGCCTACAAGCGGGAGGGCCGGGACGAGCAGTACTTC	TRBD2	TRBJ2-7	TRBV2	few
CASSEYGQSEQFF	TGTGCCAGCAGCGAGTACGGACAGAGTGAGCAGTTCTTC	NA	TRBJ2-1	TRBV27	NA
CAWALSGRSYNEQFF	TGTGCCTGGGCACTTAGCGGGAGGTCCTACAATGAGCAGTTCTTC	TRBD2	TRBJ2-1	TRBV30	NA
CASSSQRLAGPETQYF	TGTGCCAGCAGCTCGCAAAGACTAGCGGGACCTGAGACCCAGTACTTC	TRBD2	TRBJ2-5	TRBV7-2	NA
CASSTGLAGRTDTQYF	TGTGCCAGCAGCACGGGACTAGCGGGGAGGACAGATACGCAGTATTTT	TRBD2	TRBJ2-3	TRBV5-4	NA
CASSPNRVYYNEQFF	TGTGCCAGCAGTCCAAACAGGGTATACTACAATGAGCAGTTCTTC	NA	TRBJ2-1	TRBV2	NA
CASSLAWTSGGGEQFF	TGTGCCAGCAGCTTAGCCTGGACTAGTGGAGGGGGGGAGCAGTTCTTC	NA	TRBJ2-1	TRBV7-2	NA
CASSHRGPNTGELFF	TGTGCCAGCAGCCATAGGGGGCCGAACACCGGGGAGCTGTTTTTT	TRBD1	TRBJ2-2	TRBV7-9	few
CPSPGRGRCLEQYF	TGCCCCTCCCCCGGCAGGGGGCGATGTCTCGAGCAGTACTTC	TRBD1	TRBJ2-7	TRBV29-1	NA
CASSLWSGEQYF	TGCGCCAGCAGCCTCTGGTCTGGCGAGCAGTACTTC	NA	TRBJ2-7	TRBV4-1	NA
CASSPMEANLDYNEQFF	TGTGCCAGCTCACCAATGGAAGCGAACCTCGACTACAATGAGCAGTTCTTC	NA	TRBJ2-1	TRBV18	NA
CASSRVGAYEQYF	TGTGCCAGCAGCCGAGTCGGGGCCTACGAGCAGTACTTC	NA	TRBJ2-7	TRBV4-2	few
CSVPPWTGQNTDTQYF	TGCAGCGTTCCCCCTTGGACAGGGCAAAACACAGATACGCAGTATTTT	TRBD1	TRBJ2-3	TRBV29-1	few
CASSDSGTTSNTGELFF	TGCGCCAGCAGCGATTCCGGGACTACTTCGAACACCGGGGAGCTGTTTTTT	TRBD2	TRBJ2-2	TRBV5-1	NA
CASSPFSTRGNYGYTF	TGTGCCAGCAGCCCCTTTTCGACACGGGGAAACTATGGCTACACCTTC	NA	TRBJ1-2	TRBV7-8	NA
CSARRREGYNEQFF	TGCAGCGCCCGGCGGCGGGAGGGCTACAATGAGCAGTTCTTC	TRBD2	TRBJ2-1	TRBV29-1	NA
CSAWRGTSTDTQYF	TGCAGCGCCTGGCGCGGGACAAGCACAGATACGCAGTATTTT	NA	TRBJ2-3	TRBV29-1	NA
CACPQTVVLNTEAFF	TGTGCCTGTCCCCAAACGGTGGTATTGAACACTGAAGCTTTCTTT	NA	TRBJ1-1	TRBV30	NA
CASSYGGSYEQYF	TGTGCCAGCAGCTACGGGGGCTCCTACGAGCAGTACTTC	NA	TRBJ2-7	TRBV28	NA
CSVEARTRYEQFF	TGCAGCGTTGAAGCAAGAACCCGTTATGAGCAGTTCTTC	NA	TRBJ2-1	TRBV29-1	few
CASSYHSSQETQYF	TGTGCCAGCAGTTACCACAGTTCCCAAGAGACCCAGTACTTC	NA	TRBJ2-5	TRBV6-5	once
CATSPLVSGITDTQYF	TGTGCCACCAGCCCCCTTGTTAGCGGGATCACAGATACGCAGTATTTT	TRBD2	TRBJ2-3	TRBV15	NA
CSVPRGDTQYF	TGCAGCGTCCCCAGGGGGGATACGCAGTATTTT	TRBD1	TRBJ2-3	TRBV29-1	NA
CAWRVYDVGTQYF	TGTGCCTGGAGGGTCTACGACGTAGGGACCCAGTACTTC	NA	TRBJ2-5	TRBV30	NA
CASSVGDRATYEQYF	TGTGCCAGCAGCGTGGGGGACAGGGCAACCTACGAGCAGTACTTC	TRBD1	TRBJ2-7	TRBV9	NA
CASSYVPGLAVNEQFF	TGTGCCAGCAGCTACGTCCCCGGTCTAGCGGTGAATGAGCAGTTCTTC	TRBD2	TRBJ2-1	TRBV7-9	NA
CAWSVGGYEQYF	TGTGCCTGGAGTGTTGGGGGATACGAGCAGTACTTC	NA	TRBJ2-7	TRBV30	NA
CASSLGLNYEQYF	TGTGCCAGCAGCTTAGGACTAAACTACGAGCAGTACTTC	NA	TRBJ2-7	TRBV11-2	NA
CASSSNTEAFF	TGTGCCAGCAGCTCTAACACTGAAGCTTTCTTT	NA	TRBJ1-1	TRBV28	few
CASSQLGDTYEQYF	TGTGCCAGCAGCCAACTAGGGGATACCTACGAGCAGTACTTC	NA	TRBJ2-7	TRBV14	few
CASSLPGARYEQYF	TGCGCCAGCAGCCTGCCAGGGGCTCGCTACGAGCAGTACTTC	NA	TRBJ2-7	TRBV4-1	NA
CSVHDALSGNTIYF	TGCAGCGTTCATGACGCTCTATCTGGAAACACCATATATTTT	NA	TRBJ1-3	TRBV29-1	few
CASNYGGSGYEQYF	TGTGCCAGCAATTACGGAGGGTCTGGCTACGAGCAGTACTTC	NA	TRBJ2-7	TRBV6-6	NA
CSVPAPGTGLQAFF	TGCAGCGTCCCGGCCCCCGGGACAGGCCTCCAAGCTTTCTTT	TRBD1	TRBJ1-1	TRBV29-1	few
CASSSLPGGLNNEQFF	TGTGCCAGCAGCTCCCTACCGGGGGGGCTTAACAATGAGCAGTTCTTC	TRBD2	TRBJ2-1	TRBV7-2	NA
CASSLRRTTDTQYF	TGTGCCAGCAGCTTAAGGCGGACCACAGATACGCAGTATTTT	NA	TRBJ2-3	TRBV7-3	few
CSVEPLIDPYEQYF	TGCAGCGTTGAACCCTTAATAGACCCCTACGAGCAGTACTTC	NA	TRBJ2-7	TRBV29-1	few
CSVGGTVNTEAFF	TGCAGCGTTGGTGGGACAGTGAACACTGAAGCTTTCTTT	TRBD1	TRBJ1-1	TRBV29-1	NA
CASSPPSGVGGELFF	TGCGCCAGCAGCCCACCATCAGGGGTAGGAGGGGAGCTGTTTTTT	NA	TRBJ2-2	TRBV5-1	many